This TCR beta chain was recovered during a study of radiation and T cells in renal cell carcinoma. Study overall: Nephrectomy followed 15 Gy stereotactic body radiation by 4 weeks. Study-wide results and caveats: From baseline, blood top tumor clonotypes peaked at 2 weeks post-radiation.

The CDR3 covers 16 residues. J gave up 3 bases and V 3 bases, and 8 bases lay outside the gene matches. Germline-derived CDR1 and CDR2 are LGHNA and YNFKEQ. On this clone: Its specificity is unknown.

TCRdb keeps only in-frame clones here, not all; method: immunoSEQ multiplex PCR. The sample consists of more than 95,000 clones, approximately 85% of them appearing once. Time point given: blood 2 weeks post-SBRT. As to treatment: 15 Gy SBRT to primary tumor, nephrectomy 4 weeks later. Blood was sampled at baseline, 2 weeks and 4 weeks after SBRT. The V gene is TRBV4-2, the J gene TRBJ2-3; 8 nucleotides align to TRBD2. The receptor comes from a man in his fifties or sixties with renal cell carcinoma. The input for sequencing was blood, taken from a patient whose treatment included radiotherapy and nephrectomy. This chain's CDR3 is CASSQLAGGGTDTQYF. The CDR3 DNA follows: TGTGCCAGCAGCCAGTTAGCCGGGGGGGGGACAGATACGCAGTATTTT.